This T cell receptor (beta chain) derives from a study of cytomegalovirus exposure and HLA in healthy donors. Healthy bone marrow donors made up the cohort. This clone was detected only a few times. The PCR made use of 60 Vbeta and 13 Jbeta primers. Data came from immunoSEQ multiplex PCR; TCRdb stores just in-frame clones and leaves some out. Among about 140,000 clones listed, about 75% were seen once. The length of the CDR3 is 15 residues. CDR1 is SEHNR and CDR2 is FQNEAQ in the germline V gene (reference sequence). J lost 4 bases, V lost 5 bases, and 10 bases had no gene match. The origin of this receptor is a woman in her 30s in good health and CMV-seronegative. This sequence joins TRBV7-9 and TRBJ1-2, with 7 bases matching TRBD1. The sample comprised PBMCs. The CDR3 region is CASSPPAGTVYGYTF. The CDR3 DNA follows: TGTGCCAGCAGCCCACCGGCAGGGACAGTCTATGGCTACACCTTC.